This TCR beta chain was recovered during a study of shared clonotypes between healthy human individuals. The CDR3 is made up of 17 amino acids. Trimming stripped 5 bases from V and 4 bases from J, with 21 bases between. Looked up from germline, CDR1 is MDHEN and CDR2 is SYDVKM. About this clone itself: Antigen unknown.

Overall study findings and caveats: With few donors, the genetic and exposure-history diversity represented was limited.

Sequencing used immunoSEQ multiplex PCR; TCRdb keeps in-frame clones, though not all of them. Of approximately 470,000 clones in the sample, around 80% were seen once. The sequence came from a woman aged 40-49 years in good health. Some clones in this sample may be carry-over from other donors' samples. J is TRBJ1-3 and V is TRBV28, with D uncertain. The sequenced material came from PBMCs. The CDR3 sequence: CASSTSDARTLGNTIYF. CDR3 DNA sequence: TGTGCCAGCAGTACCTCGGACGCTCGAACGTTGGGAAACACCATATATTTT.